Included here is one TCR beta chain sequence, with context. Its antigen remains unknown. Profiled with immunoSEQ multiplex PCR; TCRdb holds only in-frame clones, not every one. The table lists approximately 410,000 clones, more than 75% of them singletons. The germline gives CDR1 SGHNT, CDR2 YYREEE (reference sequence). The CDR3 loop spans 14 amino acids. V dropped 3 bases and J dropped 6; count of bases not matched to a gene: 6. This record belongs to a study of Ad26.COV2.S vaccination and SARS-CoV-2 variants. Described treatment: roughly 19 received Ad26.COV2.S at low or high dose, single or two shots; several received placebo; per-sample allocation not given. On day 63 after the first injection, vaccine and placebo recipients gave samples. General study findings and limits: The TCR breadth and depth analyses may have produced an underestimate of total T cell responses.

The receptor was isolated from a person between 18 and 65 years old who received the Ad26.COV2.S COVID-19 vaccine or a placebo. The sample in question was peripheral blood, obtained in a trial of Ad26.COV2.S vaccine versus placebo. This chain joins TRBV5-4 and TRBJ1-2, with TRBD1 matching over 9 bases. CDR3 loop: CASSYSGTGHGYTF. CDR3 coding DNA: TGTGCCAGCAGCTACTCCGGGACAGGGCATGGCTACACCTTC.